The rows below give T cell receptor beta chains drawn from one sample of a study. A single record per CDR3 protein comes from TCRdb applying MiXCR to the 5' RACE reads. The profile shows roughly 55,000 distinct CDR3 sequences, about 24% of them singletons. Sequencing was carried out using tumor-infiltrating naive CD4+ T cells sorted from the breast tumor. The receptors originated from a female donor with breast cancer. Both conserved end residues are part of each CDR3. A D gene is named only where the DNA matches it firmly. The listing skips clone size in some rows; elsewhere it reads once, few, many or a size class.

CDR3aa: CASSYSTGRGGNEQFF
CDR3nt: TGTGCCAGCAGTTACTCGACTGGACGGGGAGGGAATGAGCAGTTCTTC
abundance: few
j_gene: TRBJ2-1
v_gene: TRBV6-2/TRBV6-3
d_gene: TRBD2

CDR3aa: CASSYTGTEAFF
CDR3nt: TGTGCCAGCAGTTATACAGGTACTGAAGCTTTCTTT
abundance: once
j_gene: TRBJ1-1
v_gene: TRBV6-2/TRBV6-3
d_gene: -

CDR3aa: CASSPRTDYNEQFF
CDR3nt: TGTGCCAGCAGCCCTCGGACAGATTACAATGAGCAGTTCTTC
abundance: few
j_gene: TRBJ2-1
v_gene: TRBV7-9
d_gene: -

CDR3aa: CASSGLTVASNEKLFF
CDR3nt: TGTGCCAGCAGTGGCCTGACAGTAGCTTCTAATGAAAAACTGTTTTTT
abundance: few
j_gene: TRBJ1-4
v_gene: TRBV6-1
d_gene: -

CDR3aa: CASQEDGNTEAFF
CDR3nt: TGCGCCAGCCAAGAGGACGGGAACACTGAAGCTTTCTTT
abundance: many
j_gene: TRBJ1-1
v_gene: TRBV5-1
d_gene: -

CDR3aa: CASIQPRQGNEQFF
CDR3nt: TGTGCCAGCATTCAACCGCGACAGGGTAATGAGCAGTTCTTC
abundance: -
j_gene: TRBJ2-1
v_gene: TRBV28
d_gene: TRBD1

CDR3aa: CASSPTKGPDNTEAFF
CDR3nt: TGTGCCAGCAGCCCGACCAAGGGCCCGGATAACACTGAAGCTTTCTTT
abundance: medium-sized
j_gene: TRBJ1-1
v_gene: TRBV4-2
d_gene: -

CDR3aa: CSAPDGARGSNQPQHF
CDR3nt: TGCAGTGCTCCAGATGGGGCCCGAGGGAGCAATCAGCCCCAGCATTTT
abundance: few
j_gene: TRBJ1-5
v_gene: TRBV20-1
d_gene: -

CDR3aa: CATRGPNTGELVF
CDR3nt: TGTGCCACACGGGGGCCGAACACCGGGGAGCTGGTTTTT
abundance: -
j_gene: TRBJ2-2
v_gene: TRBV6-2/TRBV6-3
d_gene: -

CDR3aa: CSATENTGELFF
CDR3nt: TGCAGTGCCACAGAGAACACCGGGGAGCTGTTTTTT
abundance: many
j_gene: TRBJ2-2
v_gene: TRBV20-1
d_gene: -

CDR3aa: CASNRQGANTEAFF
CDR3nt: TGTGCCAGCAATCGTCAGGGGGCGAACACTGAAGCTTTCTTT
abundance: -
j_gene: TRBJ1-1
v_gene: TRBV12-3/TRBV12-4
d_gene: TRBD1

CDR3aa: CARSYGLAGDKGSKNIQYF
CDR3nt: TGTGCCAGAAGTTACGGACTAGCGGGAGATAAGGGGAGCAAAAACATTCAGTACTTC
abundance: -
j_gene: TRBJ2-4
v_gene: TRBV5-3
d_gene: TRBD2

CDR3aa: CASSRIGIGGSYEQYF
CDR3nt: TGCGCCAGCAGCCGTATCGGGATAGGGGGCTCGTACGAGCAGTACTTC
abundance: -
j_gene: TRBJ2-7
v_gene: TRBV5-1
d_gene: TRBD1

CDR3aa: CSARDAGTGGGEQYF
CDR3nt: TGCAGTGCTAGAGATGCTGGGACAGGGGGCGGAGAGCAGTACTTC
abundance: many
j_gene: TRBJ2-7
v_gene: TRBV20-1
d_gene: TRBD1

CDR3aa: CASSNTGSTEAFF
CDR3nt: TGTGCCAGTAGTAACACAGGGTCCACTGAAGCTTTCTTT
abundance: -
j_gene: TRBJ1-1
v_gene: TRBV19
d_gene: -

CDR3aa: CASSLTGGVNTIYF
CDR3nt: TGCGCCAGCAGCTTGACAGGGGGTGTAAACACCATATATTTT
abundance: -
j_gene: TRBJ1-3
v_gene: TRBV5-1
d_gene: TRBD1

CDR3aa: CASRPTGGSYEQYF
CDR3nt: TGTGCCAGCAGACCGACAGGAGGCTCCTACGAGCAGTACTTC
abundance: -
j_gene: TRBJ2-7
v_gene: TRBV7-2
d_gene: -

CDR3aa: CASTPRLGGSPLHF
CDR3nt: TGTGCCAGCACCCCCCGACTAGGGGGCTCACCCCTCCACTTT
abundance: few
j_gene: TRBJ1-6
v_gene: TRBV7-9
d_gene: TRBD1